This entry is about one T cell receptor beta chain. The antigen remains undetermined. A much larger clone sits a single nucleotide away, making a read error possible. The blood RNA (from unsorted whole blood) was obtained, and germline DNA was also extracted. Before the surgical procedure, about 4 milliliters of peripheral blood were collected. Constant-region priming of about 520 ng total RNA yielded TCR beta cDNA. A slightly modified ARM-PCR protocol with three nested multiplex PCR rounds produced these TCR beta libraries. Running around 10 cycles apiece, the first two PCR rounds relied on TRBV1-TRBV30 forward primers together with a C-beta reverse primer. TCRdb processed the multiplex PCR reads anew with MiXCR; each CDR3 protein has one entry. The data contain approximately 330,000 distinct CDR3 sequences, 65% of them singletons. Deletions cut 4 bases from V and 7 bases from J, with 11 bases between. Germline CDR1 is ENHRY and CDR2 is SYGVKD. CDR3 length: 13 amino acids.

These data are taken from a study of tumor-infiltrating lymphocytes in primary liver carcinoma. Study results and caveats: Among the pair types, tumor region pairs showed more overlap than tumor-adjacent and tumor-blood pairs. Bulk unsorted material prevented CD4+ and CD8+ repertoire comparison.

This receptor was taken from a man between 35 and 55 years old with primary liver carcinoma and hepatitis B virus infection. V and J are TRBV10-3 and TRBJ2-1; tentatively, D is TRBD2 (6 bases). Sequencing input: peripheral blood. The CDR3 DNA is TGTGCCATCAGTGTTGCTAGCGAAAATGAGCAGTTCTTC. Translating it yields CAISVASENEQFF.